This T cell receptor (beta chain) derives from a study of T cell responses to AZD1222 COVID-19 vaccine (dated by TCRdb to the early 2020s). About the full investigation: A total of about 240 trial participants underwent TCR sequencing, of whom 200 to 220 received two doses of AZD1222 and 26 received two doses of the MenACWY control vaccine. Trial participants were enrolled by age into 18-55, 56-69 and 70-plus year subgroups, with roughly 160, 29 and 62 TCR-sequenced participants respectively. Findings and caveats that apply to the study as a whole: Because no day 14 peak-response samples were available, repertoires were characterized only after the peak T cell response. Spike-specific TCR breadth and depth rose significantly after two AZD1222 doses compared with day 0 and with MenACWY recipients. The 56-69-year group was small, and its depth increase did not reach significance, likely because of low power. Reportedly, almost half of the unique spike-specific TCRs recognized epitopes lying outside the regions that are mutated in the B.1.351 and B.1.1.7 variants. Conclusions about previously exposed vaccinees were limited because only six AZD1222 recipients were SARS-CoV-2 seropositive at baseline. The whole spike protein was spanned by vaccine-associated CD4 TCRs, and dominant responses were seen in regions 160-218 and 743-854. Participants were mostly white British and included more females than males, and it was suggested by the authors that clonal diversity may have been underestimated.

The CDR3 regions of human TCRbeta chains were analyzed by immunosequencing. Processing in the source paper ran as follows. Repertoire TCRs were checked for matches against a reference library of SARS-CoV-2-specific TCRs that had been generated using the MIRA antigen-specificity platform. Breadth was defined as the fraction of unique TCRs that were SARS-CoV-2-associated. Depth was defined as the fraction of total T cells that were SARS-CoV-2-associated. Using the MIRA data, each spike-specific TCR was assigned both to the spike region to which the TCR was reactive and to a CD4 or CD8 class. Log10-transformed breadth and depth values were compared by one-way ANOVA with Sidak's multiple comparisons tests. The immuneACCESS repertoire file appears here via TCRdb, limited to in-frame rearrangements. These files lack a portion of the clones; in checked studies, under half of the deficit traces to unresolved V genes, and the cause of the others is not known. V and J calls and clone size are copied from that table; D and trimming were computed from the DNA. This sample holds tens of thousands of clones; approximately 90% were observed only once. The ten largest clones add up to around 8% of the sample.

In the case of this clone: Its antigen remains undetermined. No per-base quality is available; no much larger clone lies one base away.

Between the V and J ends, shortened by 4 bases and 1 base respectively, the junction contains 9 bases. The germline V gene (reference sequence) yields SEHNR for CDR1 and FQNEAQ for CDR2. The CDR3 measures 14 amino acids from cysteine to phenylalanine. Kept here is only the CDR3 DNA, which spans 42 bases and is read in frame from base 1. Reading the label with the study, this specimen's time point is: about 28 days (+/-7) after the second vaccine dose. AZD1222 recipients with second doses at about 4 weeks or about 12 weeks were pooled, because spike-specific TCR depth and breadth did not differ between schedules. The vaccinee samples were drawn from two UK trials, COV001 and COV002, one of which was a single-blind randomized controlled phase 2/3 trial testing AZD1222 (ChAdOx1 nCoV-19) in healthy adults. For TCRbeta chain sequencing, PBMC samples from trial participants were taken at day 0 and at day 28 after the second dose.

Sequenced here: peripheral blood, sampled 28 days after the second AZD1222 dose. The receptor's source is an adult who received the AZD1222 COVID-19 vaccine. The chain is made from TRBV7-9 and TRBJ2-3; a tentative D call is TRBD2 (6 bases match). The CDR3 has the sequence CASSSRLGTDTQYF. The nucleotide sequence reads as follows: TGTGCCAGCAGCTCCCGACTAGGCACAGATACGCAGTATTTT.